This T cell receptor beta chain originates from a study of radiotherapy plus CTLA-4 blockade in lung cancer. About the study: There were objective responses in 18% of patients, and around 31% had disease control. Study-level results: Reported findings show early blood T cell clone dynamics, with interferon-beta, best predicted response. Tumor-derived TCR clones expanded in blood after radiotherapy plus ipilimumab.

Sequencing was performed with immunoSEQ multiplex PCR; in TCRdb, only in-frame clones are kept and a portion is missing. The table records 25,000 to 35,000 clones, 79% of them present only once. The sample holds one count of this clone. Its specificity is not known. CDR1 and CDR2 (germline): MNHEY, SVGAGI. The ends were cut back, 5 bases at V and 7 bases at J, with 14 bases in the middle. The CDR3 sequence is 13 residues long. This chain uses TRBV6-5 with TRBJ2-5; perhaps TRBD1 as D (5 bases). This sequence originates from a human donor with non-small cell lung cancer that progressed on radiotherapy plus ipilimumab. The sequences come from peripheral blood, collected from a patient treated with radiotherapy plus ipilimumab. DNA for the CDR3: TGTGCCAGCAGTCGCCAGGGAAAGGGGACCCAGTACTTC. Amino acids: CASSRQGKGTQYF.